The following is a TCR beta chain sequence with its context. Its antigen is not known. Germline V gene lookup returns CDR1 MNHEY and CDR2 SMNVEV (reference sequence). The CDR3 is 12 residues long. V lost 5 bases, J lost 8 bases, and 10 bases lay in between. Repertoires were generated with immunoSEQ multiplex PCR, while TCRdb's copy carries only in-frame clones and drops some. The sample has approximately 100,000 clones; 88% are singletons. This specimen belongs to a study of cytomegalovirus exposure and HLA in healthy donors. A roughly 120-subject validation cohort, separate from the 666-subject first cohort, supplied the donors. Study results and limitations: Cytomegalovirus status, reportedly, was diagnosed with high specificity and sensitivity by the classifier. Overall, roughly 160 TCR beta chains were annotated as cytomegalovirus-associated.

The sample was PBMCs. This clonotype was sampled from a woman younger than 30 in good health and CMV-seropositive. The V call is TRBV27, the J call TRBJ2-1, with D maybe TRBD2 (6 bases). The CDR3 sequence: CASSPSGDEQFF. For the CDR3, the DNA is TGTGCCAGCAGTCCCTCGGGGGATGAGCAGTTCTTC.